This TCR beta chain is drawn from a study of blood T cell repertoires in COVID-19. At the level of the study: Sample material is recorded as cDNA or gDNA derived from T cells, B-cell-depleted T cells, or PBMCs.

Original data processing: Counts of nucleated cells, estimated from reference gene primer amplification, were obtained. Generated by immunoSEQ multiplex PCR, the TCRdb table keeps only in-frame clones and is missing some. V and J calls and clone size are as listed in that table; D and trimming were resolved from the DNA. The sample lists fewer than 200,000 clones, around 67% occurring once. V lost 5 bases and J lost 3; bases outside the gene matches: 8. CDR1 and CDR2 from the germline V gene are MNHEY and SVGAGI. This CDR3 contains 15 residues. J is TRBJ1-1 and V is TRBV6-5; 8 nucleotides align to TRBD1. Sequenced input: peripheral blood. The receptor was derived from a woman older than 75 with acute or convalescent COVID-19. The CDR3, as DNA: TGTGCCAGCAGTCATGCAGGGGGCGCGGACACTGAAGCTTTCTTT. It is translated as CASSHAGGADTEAFF.